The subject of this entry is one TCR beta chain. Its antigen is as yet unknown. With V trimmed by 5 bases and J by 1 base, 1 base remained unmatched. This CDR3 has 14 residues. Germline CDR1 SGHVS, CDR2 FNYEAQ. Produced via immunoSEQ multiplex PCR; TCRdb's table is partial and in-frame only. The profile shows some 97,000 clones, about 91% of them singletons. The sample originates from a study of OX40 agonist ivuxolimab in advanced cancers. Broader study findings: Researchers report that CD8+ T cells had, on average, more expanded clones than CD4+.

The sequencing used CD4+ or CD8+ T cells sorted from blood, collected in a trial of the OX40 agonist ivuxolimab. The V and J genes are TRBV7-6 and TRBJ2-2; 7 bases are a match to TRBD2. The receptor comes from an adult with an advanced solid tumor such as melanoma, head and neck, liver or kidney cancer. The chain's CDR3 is CASSRGGNTGELFF. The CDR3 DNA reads TGTGCCAGCAGCCGCGGGGGGAACACCGGGGAGCTGTTTTTT.